This T cell receptor (beta chain) is from a study of synovial regulatory T cells in juvenile arthritis. Each patient with active arthritis gave synovial fluid along with matched peripheral blood. This clone counts as medium-sized (0.01 to 0.1%) by frequency. Per germline, CDR1 SGHRS and CDR2 YFSETQ. CDR3 length: 14 residues. No DNA sequence was recorded. Some clones are missing from TCRdb's copy, which holds only in-frame ones; the method was immunoSEQ multiplex PCR. This table holds 2,500 or so clones. The rearrangement joins TRBV5-1 to TRBJ2-5; TCRdb gives TRBD2 as the D gene, but with no DNA this cannot be confirmed. Source material: Treg cells from the synovium. The clonotype originates from a donor under 30 with juvenile idiopathic arthritis. CDR3 loop: CASSLWGVGETQYF.